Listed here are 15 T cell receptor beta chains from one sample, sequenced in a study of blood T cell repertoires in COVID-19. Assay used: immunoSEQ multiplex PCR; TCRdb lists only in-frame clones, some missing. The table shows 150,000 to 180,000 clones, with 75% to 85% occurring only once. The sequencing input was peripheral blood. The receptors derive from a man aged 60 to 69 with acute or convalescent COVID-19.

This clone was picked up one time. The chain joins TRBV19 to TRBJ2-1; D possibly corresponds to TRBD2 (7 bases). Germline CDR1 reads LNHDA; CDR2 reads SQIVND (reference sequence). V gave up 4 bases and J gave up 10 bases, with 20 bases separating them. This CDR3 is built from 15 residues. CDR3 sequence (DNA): TGTGCCAGTAGTAACGTAGCCGGGGGGCCACGCGAGCAGTTCTTC. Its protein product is CASSNVAGGPREQFF.

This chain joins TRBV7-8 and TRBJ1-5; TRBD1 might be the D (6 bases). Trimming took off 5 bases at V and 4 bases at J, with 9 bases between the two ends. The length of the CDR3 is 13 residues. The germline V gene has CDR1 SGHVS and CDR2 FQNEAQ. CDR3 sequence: CASSTGQNQPQHF. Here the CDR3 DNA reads TGTGCCAGCAGCACCGGACAGAATCAGCCCCAGCATTTT.

In nucleotides, the CDR3 is TGTGCCAGCAGTAGGATGGAGGCTAGGGGGTCAGATACGCAGTATTTT. This codes for CASSRMEARGSDTQYF. This chain connects TRBV28 to TRBJ2-3; a weak D match, TRBD1 (6 bases). Germline V gene sequence: CDR1 MDHEN, CDR2 SYDVKM. The CDR3 is made up of 16 amino acids. Trimming cost V 5 bases and J 4 bases, with 19 bases left between them.

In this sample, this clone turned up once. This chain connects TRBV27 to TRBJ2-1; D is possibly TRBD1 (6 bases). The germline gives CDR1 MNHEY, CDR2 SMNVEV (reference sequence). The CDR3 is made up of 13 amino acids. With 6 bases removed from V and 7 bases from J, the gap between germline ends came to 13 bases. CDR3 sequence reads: CASRGAMGNEQFF. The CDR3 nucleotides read TGTGCCAGCAGGGGGGCGATGGGAAATGAGCAGTTCTTC.

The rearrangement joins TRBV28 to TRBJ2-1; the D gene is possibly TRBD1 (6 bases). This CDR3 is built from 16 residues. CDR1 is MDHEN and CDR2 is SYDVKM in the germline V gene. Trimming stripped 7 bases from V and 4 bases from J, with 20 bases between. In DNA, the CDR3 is TGTGCCAGCACCCTGGGGATGGACAGATGGTACAATGAGCAGTTCTTC. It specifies CASTLGMDRWYNEQFF.

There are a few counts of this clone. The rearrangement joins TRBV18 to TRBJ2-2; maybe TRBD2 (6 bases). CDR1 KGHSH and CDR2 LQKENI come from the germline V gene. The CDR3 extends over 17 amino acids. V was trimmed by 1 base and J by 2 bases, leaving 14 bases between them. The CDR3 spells CASSPQPRGLNTGELFF. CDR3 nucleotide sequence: TGTGCCAGCTCACCACAGCCGCGGGGCTTAAACACCGGGGAGCTGTTTTTT.

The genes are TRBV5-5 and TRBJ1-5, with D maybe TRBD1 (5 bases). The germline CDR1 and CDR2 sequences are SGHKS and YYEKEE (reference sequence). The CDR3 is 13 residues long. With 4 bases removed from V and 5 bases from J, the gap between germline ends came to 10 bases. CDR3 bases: TGTGCCAGCAGCGCCGACAGATATCAGCCCCAGCATTTT. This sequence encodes CASSADRYQPQHF.

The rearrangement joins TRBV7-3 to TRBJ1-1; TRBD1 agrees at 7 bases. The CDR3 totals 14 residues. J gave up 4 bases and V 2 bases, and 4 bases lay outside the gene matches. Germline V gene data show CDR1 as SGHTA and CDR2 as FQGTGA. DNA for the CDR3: TGTGCCAGCAGCTTAGACAGGGCCAGCACTGAAGCTTTCTTT. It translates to CASSLDRASTEAFF.

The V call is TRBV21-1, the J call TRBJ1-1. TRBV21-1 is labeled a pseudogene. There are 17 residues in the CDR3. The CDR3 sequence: CASSKVRGVLMNTEAFF. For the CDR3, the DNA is TGTGCCAGCAGCAAAGTTCGGGGGGTCCTTATGAACACTGAAGCTTTCTTT.

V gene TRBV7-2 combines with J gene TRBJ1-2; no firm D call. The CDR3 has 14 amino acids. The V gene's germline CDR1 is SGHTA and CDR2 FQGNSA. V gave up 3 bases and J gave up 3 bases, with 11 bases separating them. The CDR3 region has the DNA TGTGCCAGCAGCTTCTCCGAGGCAGACTATGGCTACACCTTC. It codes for CASSFSEADYGYTF.

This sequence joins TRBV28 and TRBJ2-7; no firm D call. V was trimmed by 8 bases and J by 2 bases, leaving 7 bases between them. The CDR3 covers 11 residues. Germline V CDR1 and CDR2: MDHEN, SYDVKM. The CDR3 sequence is CASGEAYEQYF. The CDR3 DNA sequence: TGTGCCAGCGGTGAGGCCTACGAGCAGTACTTC. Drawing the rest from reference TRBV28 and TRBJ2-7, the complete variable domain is DVKVTQSSRYLVKRTGEKVFLECVQDMDHENMFWYRQDPGLGLRLIYFSYDVKMKEKGDIPEGYSVSREKKERFSLILESASTNQTSMYLCASGEAYEQYFGPGTRLTVT.

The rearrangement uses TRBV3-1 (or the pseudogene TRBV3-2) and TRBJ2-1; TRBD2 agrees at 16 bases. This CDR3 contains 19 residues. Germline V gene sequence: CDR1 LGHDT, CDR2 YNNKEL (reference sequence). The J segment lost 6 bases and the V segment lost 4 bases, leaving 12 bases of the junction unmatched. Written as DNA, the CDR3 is TGTGCCAGCAGCCTCGGGACTAGCGGGGGGGCAAGAAAGGTCAATGAGCAGTTCTTC. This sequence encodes CASSLGTSGGARKVNEQFF.

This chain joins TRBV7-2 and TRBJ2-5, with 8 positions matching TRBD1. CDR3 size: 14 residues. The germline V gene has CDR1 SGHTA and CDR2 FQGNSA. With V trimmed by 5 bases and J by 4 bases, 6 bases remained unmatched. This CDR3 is CASSPTGGGETQYF. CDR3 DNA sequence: TGTGCCAGCAGCCCTACAGGGGGAGGAGAGACCCAGTACTTC.

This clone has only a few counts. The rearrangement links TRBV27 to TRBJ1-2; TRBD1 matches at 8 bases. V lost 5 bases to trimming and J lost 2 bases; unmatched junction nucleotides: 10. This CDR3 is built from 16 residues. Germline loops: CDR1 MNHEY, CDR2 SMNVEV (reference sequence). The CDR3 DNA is TGTGCCAGCAGTCTAATCGGACAGGGCCGCAACTATGGCTACACCTTC. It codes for CASSLIGQGRNYGYTF.

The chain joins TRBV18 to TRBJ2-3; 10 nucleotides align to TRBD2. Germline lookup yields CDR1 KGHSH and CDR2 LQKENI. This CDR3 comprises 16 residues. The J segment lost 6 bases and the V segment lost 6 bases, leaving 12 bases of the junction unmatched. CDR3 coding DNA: TGTGCCAGCTCGCGGAGCCTAGCGGGAGAAAGGGATACGCAGTATTTT. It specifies CASSRSLAGERDTQYF. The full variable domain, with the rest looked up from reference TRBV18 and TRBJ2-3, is NAGVMQNPRHLVRRRGQEARLRCSPMKGHSHVYWYRQLPEEGLKFMVYLQKENIIDESGMPKERFSAEFPKEGPSILRIQQVVRGDSAAYFCASSRSLAGERDTQYFGPGTRLTVL.